Following are 30 T cell receptor beta chains from one sample sequenced in a study of cytomegalovirus exposure and HLA in healthy donors. The PCR used 60 Vbeta and 13 Jbeta primers. The method was immunoSEQ multiplex PCR; TCRdb's version includes in-frame clones alone and lacks a portion of them. In the table there are some 120,000 clones, roughly 80% of which are singletons. Sequencing was performed on PBMCs. The receptors come from a man younger than 45 in good health and CMV-seronegative.

The rearrangement links TRBV28 to TRBJ1-1; possibly TRBD1 for D (5 bases). Looked up from germline, CDR1 is MDHEN and CDR2 is SYDVKM. This CDR3 region has 14 residues. V shed 7 bases and J shed 0 bases, with 12 bases lying between them. Here the CDR3 DNA reads TGTGCCAGCAATAGGGAGGGGATGAACACTGAAGCTTTCTTT. This encodes CASNREGMNTEAFF.

Comments on this clone: The conserved final phenylalanine or tryptophan is absent from the CDR3, which likely points to a read error. The chain combines TRBV19 with TRBJ2-3, with D possibly being TRBD2 (6 bases). This CDR3 region has 15 residues. The germline gives CDR1 LNHDA, CDR2 SQIVND (reference sequence). V lost 7 bases to trimming and J lost 4 bases, with 18 bases between them. This CDR3 is CASTRGAGGPDTQYL. For the CDR3, the DNA is TGTGCCAGTACCCGTGGGGCAGGAGGGCCAGATACGCAGTATCTT.

The V call is TRBV7-9, the J call TRBJ2-3; tentatively, D is TRBD2 (6 bases). V lost 2 bases, J lost 1 base, and 10 bases lay in between. The CDR3 contains 15 residues. The V gene's germline CDR1 is SEHNR and CDR2 FQNEAQ (reference sequence). In DNA, the CDR3 is TGTGCCAGCAGCTTACAGGGAGGAGGCACAGATACGCAGTATTTT. Amino acids: CASSLQGGGTDTQYF.

The chain couples TRBV5-4 to TRBJ1-2; a weak D match, TRBD1 (6 bases). Looked up from germline, CDR1 is SGHNT and CDR2 is YYREEE (reference sequence). This CDR3 spans 13 amino acids. Trimming stripped 6 bases from V and 6 bases from J, with 15 bases between. This chain's CDR3 is CASKGGGGHGYTF. The CDR3 DNA follows: TGTGCCAGCAAGGGAGGGGGGGGCCATGGCTACACCTTC.

The chain links TRBV20-1 to TRBJ1-2; 7 positions agree with TRBD1. V lost 6 bases, J lost 5 bases, and 3 bases stayed unmatched. This CDR3 is 11 amino acids long. CDR1 and CDR2 from the germline V gene are DFQATT and SNEGSKA (reference sequence). CDR3 DNA sequence: TGCAGTGCCCAGACAGGGTATGGCTACACCTTC. It yields the protein CSAQTGYGYTF.

This chain uses TRBV2 with TRBJ1-2; D is possibly TRBD1 (5 bases). The germline V gene encodes CDR1 SNHLY and CDR2 FYNNEI. The V end was cut by 3 bases, the J end by 8 bases, with 7 bases between. CDR3 length equals 11 residues. The CDR3 DNA follows: TGTGCCAGCAGTGACAGGGTCGGCTACACCTTC. Translated: CASSDRVGYTF.

This chain connects TRBV19 to TRBJ2-2; possibly TRBD2 for D (6 bases). The CDR3 contains 15 residues. V dropped 3 bases and J dropped 7 bases, with 15 bases sitting between them. Germline loops: CDR1 LNHDA, CDR2 SQIVND (reference sequence). The CDR3 DNA follows: TGTGCCAGTAGTATCCGCGGGGTAACGCTCGGGGAGCTGTTTTTT. Its translation: CASSIRGVTLGELFF.

The count of this clone is one. The chain joins TRBV27 to TRBJ1-6, with 7 bases fitting TRBD1. CDR3 size: 14 residues. V lost 2 bases, J lost 10 bases, and 5 bases stayed unmatched. Germline-derived CDR1 and CDR2 are MNHEY and SMNVEV (reference sequence). As DNA, the CDR3 is TGTGCCAGCAGTTTAGACAGGGTTGGCTCACCCCTCCACTTT. This encodes CASSLDRVGSPLHF.

The rearrangement links TRBV9 to TRBJ2-2; 10 nucleotides line up with TRBD1. Germline CDR1 and CDR2: SGDLS and YYNGEE. The CDR3 runs 16 residues. V lost 4 bases, J lost 5 bases, and 8 bases stayed unmatched. Here the CDR3 DNA reads TGTGCCAGCAGCAAACCGGGACAGGGGCGGACCGGGGAGCTGTTTTTT. It encodes CASSKPGQGRTGELFF.

The gene calls are TRBV2 and TRBJ2-1; TRBD1 aligns across 7 bases. The CDR3 extends over 13 amino acids. The junction had 7 bases not matched to a gene; V was cut back by 7 bases and J by 7 bases. CDR1 and CDR2 (germline): SNHLY, FYNNEI. CDR3 nucleotide sequence: TGTGCCAGCACCGGGACAGCTATGAATGAGCAGTTCTTC. Residues: CASTGTAMNEQFF.

In its sample, this clone was seen a few times. This rearrangement joins TRBV10-3 to TRBJ1-3, with D perhaps matching TRBD1 (5 bases). This CDR3 spans 13 amino acids. Germline CDR1 ENHRY, CDR2 SYGVKD. V was shortened by 9 bases and J by 0 bases, with 9 bases between the two germline ends. CDR3: CAMHGGSGNTIYF. The CDR3 DNA follows: TGTGCCATGCACGGGGGCTCTGGAAACACCATATATTTT.

Only a few counts were recorded for this clone. The rearrangement joins TRBV11-3 to TRBJ1-1; D unclear. The germline V gene has CDR1 SGHNT and CDR2 YENEEA. Between the trimmed V and J ends, which lost 0 bases and 1 base, there was a span of 3 bases. This CDR3 is 13 amino acids long. This chain's CDR3 is CASSLDRNTEAFF. CDR3 in DNA: TGTGCCAGCAGCTTAGACAGGAACACTGAAGCTTTCTTT.

In its sample, this clone was seen a few times. The chain has TRBV19 and TRBJ2-5, with 8 bases aligning to TRBD2. Germline assignment: CDR1 LNHDA and CDR2 SQIVND (reference sequence). The ends lost 4 bases at V and 4 bases at J; junction bases unmatched: 14. The CDR3 has 17 amino acids. CDR3 DNA: TGTGCCAGTAGTAACTATCAACCCGGGGGGGCACGAGAGACCCAGTACTTC. Translating gives CASSNYQPGGARETQYF.

The V and J genes are TRBV28 and TRBJ1-2, with D perhaps matching TRBD1 (5 bases). The ends were cut back, 2 bases at V and 4 bases at J, with 11 bases in the middle. CDR3 length: 14 amino acids. Germline CDR1 is MDHEN and CDR2 is SYDVKM. The CDR3 nucleotides read TGTGCCAGCAGTTTAAGGGACTTGCCCTATGGCTACACCTTC. This codes for CASSLRDLPYGYTF.

The rearrangement uses TRBV11-2 and TRBJ2-4; 8 bases are shared with TRBD1. The germline gives CDR1 SGHAT, CDR2 FQNNGV. V shed 5 bases, J shed 0 bases, and the junction held 6 bases outside the gene matches. The CDR3 loop spans 16 amino acids. The CDR3 is CASSVGQGLAKNIQYF. The CDR3 nucleotides read TGTGCCAGCAGCGTAGGACAGGGACTAGCCAAAAACATTCAGTACTTC.

The V and J genes are TRBV16 and TRBJ1-4, with TRBD1 as a possible D gene (6 bases). Germline lookup yields CDR1 KGHSY and CDR2 FQNENV. Trimming removed 2 bases from V and 7 bases from J, with 8 bases in between. This CDR3 is 13 amino acids long. CDR3 bases: TGTGCCAGCAGCCAACAGGGGATTGAAAAACTGTTTTTT. Translating it yields CASSQQGIEKLFF.

The chain links TRBV2 to TRBJ2-7, with D perhaps matching TRBD1 (6 bases). V was pared by 8 bases and J by 3 bases, with 17 bases between. CDR3 length equals 14 residues. The germline CDR1 and CDR2 sequences are SNHLY and FYNNEI. This CDR3 reads CASVKRDKLYEQYF. The CDR3 DNA reads TGTGCCAGCGTCAAACGGGACAAACTCTACGAGCAGTACTTC.

This clone was picked up a small number of times. The chain links TRBV4-1 to TRBJ2-5; 7 positions match TRBD2. Trimming at V came to 0 bases and at J to 4 bases, leaving 11 bases not matched to a gene. Germline values: CDR1 MGHRA, CDR2 YSYEKL. The CDR3 covers 17 residues. This chain's CDR3 is CASSQDEVQPGGETQYF. The CDR3 DNA reads TGCGCCAGCAGCCAAGATGAGGTCCAGCCGGGAGGAGAGACCCAGTACTTC.

The rearrangement uses TRBV19 and TRBJ2-2, with TRBD2 identical over 9 bases. V was pared by 1 base and J by 6 bases, with 6 bases of the junction left unmatched. Germline-derived CDR1 and CDR2 are LNHDA and SQIVND (reference sequence). The CDR3 has 16 residues. The CDR3 DNA sequence: TGTGCCAGTAGTATAGTTGGTAGCGGGAGCCCCGGGGAGCTGTTTTTT. Protein: CASSIVGSGSPGELFF.

The chain is built from TRBV19 and TRBJ2-1; maybe TRBD1 (6 bases). Germline lookup yields CDR1 LNHDA and CDR2 SQIVND (reference sequence). V lost 3 bases and J lost 4, with 7 bases in between. This CDR3 comprises 13 residues. DNA for the CDR3: TGTGCCAGTAGTATGGACAGATACAATGAGCAGTTCTTC. It codes for CASSMDRYNEQFF.

This clone was seen a handful of times. This chain uses TRBV7-9 with TRBJ2-3; 11 nucleotides align to TRBD2. Germline loops: CDR1 SEHNR, CDR2 FQNEAQ (reference sequence). The V gene end was trimmed by 5 bases and the J gene end by 4 bases; junction bases not matched to a gene: 14. The CDR3 spans 18 residues. The CDR3 reads CASSLGTSGPQWADTQYF. CDR3 bases: TGTGCCAGCAGCCTTGGGACTAGCGGTCCACAATGGGCAGATACGCAGTATTTT.

This chain connects TRBV2 to TRBJ2-5; D unclear. This CDR3 has 14 residues. Trimming shortened V by 8 bases and J by 4 bases, and 17 bases separated the two germline ends. Germline V gene data show CDR1 as SNHLY and CDR2 as FYNNEI. CDR3 DNA sequence: TGTGCCAGCCAACCGGGTGCGTGGTCAGAGACCCAGTACTTC. Its protein product is CASQPGAWSETQYF. The full variable domain, its missing parts supplied by reference TRBV2 and TRBJ2-5, is EPEVTQTPSHQVTQMGQEVILRCVPISNHLYFYWYRQILGQKVEFLVSFYNNEISEKSEIFDDQFSVERPDGSNFTLKIRSTKLEDSAMYFCASQPGAWSETQYFGPGTRLLVL.

The chain has TRBV5-1 and TRBJ1-1; D remains unclear. Germline V gene lookup returns CDR1 SGHRS and CDR2 YFSETQ. The germline V and J ends were trimmed by 2 bases and 3 bases, with 11 bases remaining between them. The CDR3 has 14 residues. In DNA form, the CDR3 reads TGCGCCAGCAGCTTCCGGGGAAGGGACACTGAAGCTTTCTTT. Amino acid sequence: CASSFRGRDTEAFF.

The rearrangement uses TRBV28 and TRBJ2-7, with TRBD1 matching 9 bases. The V segment lost 6 bases and the J segment 7 bases; nucleotides outside the gene matches: 13. The CDR3 runs to 15 residues. Germline V gives CDR1 MDHEN, CDR2 SYDVKM. CDR3 region: CASRTPGQGAWEQYF. The DNA for the CDR3 is TGTGCCAGCAGGACACCGGGACAGGGAGCCTGGGAGCAGTACTTC.

V and J are TRBV29-1 and TRBJ1-4; TRBD1 matches at 10 bases. The CDR3 loop spans 13 amino acids. Germline V gene sequence: CDR1 SQVTM, CDR2 ANQGSEA. With 7 bases clipped from V and 8 bases from J, the junction kept 7 bases outside the gene matches. The CDR3 loop reads CSASTGGQEKLFF. The CDR3 region has the DNA TGCAGCGCATCGACAGGGGGCCAGGAAAAACTGTTTTTT.

This sequence joins TRBV5-1 and TRBJ2-4; D not certain. The CDR3 has 14 amino acids. The ends were cut back, 3 bases at V and 6 bases at J, with 13 bases in the middle. The germline gives CDR1 SGHRS, CDR2 YFSETQ. The CDR3 DNA follows: TGCGCCAGCAGCTATCCCTCTCCGGGAAACATTCAGTACTTC. It encodes CASSYPSPGNIQYF.

The chain joins TRBV18 to TRBJ2-3; TRBD2 matches at 7 bases. The germline V gene has CDR1 KGHSH and CDR2 LQKENI. J lost 6 bases, V lost 3 bases, and 6 bases had no gene match. The CDR3 totals 14 residues. The CDR3 DNA follows: TGTGCCAGCTCACCTCTCCGGGACTACGATACGCAGTATTTT. Translating it yields CASSPLRDYDTQYF.

The V gene is TRBV7-2, the J gene TRBJ2-3; D might be TRBD2 (7 bases). V lost 1 base and J lost 2, with 19 bases in between. Germline V gene data show CDR1 as SGHTA and CDR2 as FQGNSA. CDR3 length: 18 amino acids. CDR3 in DNA: TGTGCCAGCAGCTTAGACCTAGTTTGGCGGGGGCCCACAGATACGCAGTATTTT. Translation: CASSLDLVWRGPTDTQYF.

This chain links TRBV5-1 with TRBJ2-1, with D perhaps TRBD2 (5 bases). The ends were cut back, 0 bases at V and 8 bases at J, with 9 bases in the middle. Germline CDR1 and CDR2: SGHRS and YFSETQ. This CDR3 has 13 amino acids. The CDR3, as DNA: TGCGCCAGCAGCTTGGCGGGGATGGATGAGCAGTTCTTC. Its protein product is CASSLAGMDEQFF.

CDR3 in amino acids: CASRDRSGNTIYF. DNA of the CDR3: TGTGCCAGCAGAGACAGGTCTGGAAACACCATATATTTT. The rearrangement links TRBV5-6 to TRBJ1-3; D possibly corresponds to TRBD1 (6 bases). Trimming took 5 bases from V and 1 from J, leaving 7 bases between them. Germline values: CDR1 SGHDT, CDR2 YYEEEE. This CDR3 is built from 13 residues.